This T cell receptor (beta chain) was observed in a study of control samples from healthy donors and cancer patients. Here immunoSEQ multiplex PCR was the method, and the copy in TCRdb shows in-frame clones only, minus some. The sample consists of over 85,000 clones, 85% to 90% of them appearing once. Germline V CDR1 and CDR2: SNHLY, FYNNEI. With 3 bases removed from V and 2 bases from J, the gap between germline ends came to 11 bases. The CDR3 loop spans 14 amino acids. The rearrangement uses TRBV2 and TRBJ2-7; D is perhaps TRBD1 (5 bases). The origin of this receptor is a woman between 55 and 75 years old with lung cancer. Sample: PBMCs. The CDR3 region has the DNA TGTGCCAGCAGTGATCCGACAGAACCCTACGAGCAGTACTTC. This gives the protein CASSDPTEPYEQYF.